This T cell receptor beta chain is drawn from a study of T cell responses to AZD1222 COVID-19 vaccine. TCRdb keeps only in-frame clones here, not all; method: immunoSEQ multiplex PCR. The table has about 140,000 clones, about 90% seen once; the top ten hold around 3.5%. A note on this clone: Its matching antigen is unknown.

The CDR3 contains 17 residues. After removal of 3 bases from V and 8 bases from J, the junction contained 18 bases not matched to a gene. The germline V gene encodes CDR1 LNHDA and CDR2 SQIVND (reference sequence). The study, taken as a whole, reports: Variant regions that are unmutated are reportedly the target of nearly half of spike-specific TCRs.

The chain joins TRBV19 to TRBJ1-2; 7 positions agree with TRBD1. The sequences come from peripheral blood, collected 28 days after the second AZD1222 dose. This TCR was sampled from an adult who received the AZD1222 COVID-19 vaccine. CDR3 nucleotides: TGTGCCAGTAGTATGGTACGAGGACAGGTATTGATGAAGGGCTACACCTTC. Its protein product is CASSMVRGQVLMKGYTF.